These 25 T cell receptor beta chains were all obtained from the same sample, sequenced in a study of cytomegalovirus exposure and HLA in healthy donors. The PCR employed 60 Vbeta primers together with 13 Jbeta primers. TCRdb keeps only in-frame clones here, not all; method: immunoSEQ multiplex PCR. This sample has about 200,000 clones; over 65% occur once, and the top ten carry roughly 16%. The sample was PBMCs. These TCRs come from a middle-aged man in good health and CMV-seronegative.

The chain carries TRBV6-6 and TRBJ1-2, with 8 bases lining up with TRBD1. Germline V CDR1 and CDR2: MNHNY, SVGAGI (reference sequence). The CDR3 runs to 14 residues. Trimming removed 0 bases from V and 8 bases from J; junction bases left unmatched: 5. The CDR3 DNA is TGTGCCAGCAGTTACTCGACAGGGGAAGGGGGCTACACCTTC. This encodes CASSYSTGEGGYTF.

The J gene is TRBJ2-7, the V gene TRBV6-5; unclear D gene. Deletions cut 6 bases from V and 0 bases from J, with 9 bases between. The CDR3 runs 13 residues. CDR1 MNHEY and CDR2 SVGAGI come from the germline V gene. The CDR3 DNA reads as TGTGCCAGCAGGCCCCCTAGCTCCTACGAGCAGTACTTC. This codes for CASRPPSSYEQYF.

The rearrangement joins TRBV30 to TRBJ1-5, with a tentative D call TRBD1 (6 bases). Germline V gives CDR1 GTSNPN, CDR2 SVGIG (reference sequence). The CDR3 has 13 residues. V lost 2 bases, J lost 4 bases, and 9 bases lay in between. In DNA, the CDR3 is TGTGCCTGGAGTACGAGGGGGAATCAGCCCCAGCATTTT. This translates into CAWSTRGNQPQHF.

The chain joins TRBV14 to TRBJ2-3; possibly TRBD1 for D (6 bases). The CDR3 has 14 residues. The germline V and J ends were trimmed by 1 base and 6 bases, with 11 bases remaining between them. Per germline, CDR1 SGHDN and CDR2 FVKESK. The chain's CDR3 is CASSQAGGWDTQYF. The DNA of the CDR3 is TGTGCCAGCAGCCAAGCTGGGGGCTGGGATACGCAGTATTTT.

This chain connects TRBV11-2 to TRBJ2-3; 16 bases map to TRBD2. Germline CDR1 SGHAT, CDR2 FQNNGV. Germline trimming cut 4 bases from V and 5 bases from J; bases unmatched to any gene: 9. CDR3 length equals 18 residues. CDR3 in amino acids: CASSSGTSGRGGGDTQYF. The CDR3 region has the DNA TGTGCCAGCAGCTCTGGGACTAGCGGGAGGGGAGGTGGAGATACGCAGTATTTT.

A remark on this clone: Mismatch with germline at one junction end may stem from a read error. This sequence joins TRBV6-6 and TRBJ1-5; D gene ambiguous. The CDR3 sequence is 14 residues long. Germline CDR1 reads MNHNY; CDR2 reads SVGAGI (reference sequence). CDR3 amino acids: CASSKDGSSQPQHF. CDR3 coding DNA: TGTGCCAGCAGCAAGGACGGGAGCAGTCAGCCCCAGCATTTT.

In its sample, this clone was seen once. The genes are TRBV14 and TRBJ2-3; D is undetermined. V lost 1 base to trimming and J lost 2 bases, with 10 bases between them. Germline V gives CDR1 SGHDN, CDR2 FVKESK. This CDR3 has 15 amino acids. In DNA form, the CDR3 reads TGTGCCAGCAGCCAAGGCTACTACCCCACAGATACGCAGTATTTT. It is translated as CASSQGYYPTDTQYF.

The V gene is TRBV2, the J gene TRBJ1-1; D call uncertain. In germline, CDR1 is SNHLY, CDR2 FYNNEI. The CDR3 covers 13 residues. Trimming shortened V by 4 bases and J by 5 bases, and 11 bases separated the two germline ends. The CDR3 protein is CASSGLEGTEAFF. The CDR3 DNA reads as TGTGCCAGCAGTGGTTTGGAGGGTACTGAAGCTTTCTTT. The full variable domain, with the rest looked up from reference TRBV2 and TRBJ1-1, is EPEVTQTPSHQVTQMGQEVILRCVPISNHLYFYWYRQILGQKVEFLVSFYNNEISEKSEIFDDQFSVERPDGSNFTLKIRSTKLEDSAMYFCASSGLEGTEAFFGQGTRLTVV.

This clone turned up a few times. The CDR3 nucleotides read TGTGCCAGTAGTACACTAGCGGGGGGGCCGAGTGAGCAGTTCTTC. This gives the protein CASSTLAGGPSEQFF. J is TRBJ2-1 and V is TRBV19; 13 bases agree with TRBD2. J was trimmed by 9 bases and V by 4 bases; bases with no gene match: 6. CDR1 LNHDA and CDR2 SQIVND come from the germline V gene (reference sequence). The CDR3 totals 15 residues.

The count of this clone is one. Sequence at one end of the junction differs from germline and may be a read error. Other DNA sequences within the sample encode an identical CDR3. The V gene is TRBV5-1, the J gene TRBJ1-1, with TRBD1 as a possible D gene (6 bases). The CDR3 is 16 residues long. Germline V gene sequence: CDR1 SGHRS, CDR2 YFSETQ. CDR3 loop: CASTDTDRLLNTEAFF. As DNA, the CDR3 is TGCGCCAGCACCGATACAGACAGGCTCCTGAACACTGAGGCTTTCTTT.

The chain carries TRBV19 and TRBJ1-5; 7 bases align to TRBD1. The ends lost 5 bases at V and 3 bases at J; junction bases unmatched: 7. The CDR3 is 15 amino acids. Germline V lookup: CDR1 LNHDA, CDR2 SQIVND (reference sequence). The CDR3 spells CASSPDRVFNQPQHF. CDR3 coding DNA: TGTGCCAGTAGTCCCGACAGGGTCTTCAATCAGCCCCAGCATTTT.

This clone was seen a single time. The J gene is TRBJ1-1, the V gene TRBV7-8, with 9 positions matching TRBD1. The V and J ends lost 3 bases and 5 bases, in that order; junction bases with no gene match: 7. CDR3 length: 15 residues. The germline V gene has CDR1 SGHVS and CDR2 FQNEAQ. CDR3 residues: CASSLMTGGATEAFF. The CDR3 coding sequence is TGTGCCAGCAGCTTGATGACAGGGGGTGCGACTGAAGCTTTCTTT.

V usage is TRBV27 and J usage is TRBJ2-3; 12 bases are a match to TRBD2. V trimming: 5 bases; J trimming: 7 bases; junction bases outside the gene matches: 10. CDR3 length equals 16 residues. In germline, CDR1 is MNHEY, CDR2 SMNVEV (reference sequence). As DNA, the CDR3 is TGTGCCAGCAGTCTTGGGGCTAGCGGGAGGGCCAATACGCAGTATTTT. Translated: CASSLGASGRANTQYF.

The genes are TRBV19 and TRBJ2-7; 11 nucleotides line up with TRBD1. The V and J ends lost 2 bases and 2 bases, in that order; junction bases with no gene match: 2. The CDR3 runs to 15 residues. Germline V gene lookup returns CDR1 LNHDA and CDR2 SQIVND (reference sequence). The CDR3 is CASSIRGQGAYEQYF. The CDR3 DNA reads as TGTGCCAGTAGTATACGGGGACAGGGGGCCTACGAGCAGTACTTC.

The chain joins TRBV5-1 to TRBJ2-3; 14 nucleotides agree with TRBD2. The CDR3 runs 18 residues. Germline V gene data show CDR1 as SGHRS and CDR2 as YFSETQ. Trimming at V came to 3 bases and at J to 2 bases, leaving 8 bases not matched to a gene. The CDR3 region has the DNA TGCGCCAGCAGCTCGGGGACTAGCGGGGGATTTCTCACAGATACGCAGTATTTT. Translating gives CASSSGTSGGFLTDTQYF.

This clone turned up a few times. J is TRBJ2-7 and V is TRBV10-3; no firm D call. The germline CDR1 and CDR2 sequences are ENHRY and SYGVKD. The CDR3 is 15 residues long. V was trimmed by 0 bases and J by 2 bases, leaving 11 bases between them. CDR3 protein: CAISESSRSTYEQYF. CDR3 sequence (DNA): TGTGCCATCAGTGAGTCGAGTCGCTCGACCTACGAGCAGTACTTC.

The chain carries TRBV2 and TRBJ2-7; possibly TRBD1 for D (5 bases). V lost 6 bases and J lost 7, with 13 bases in between. CDR1 is SNHLY, CDR2 FYNNEI, per germline. The CDR3 is 12 amino acids. CDR3 sequence: CASRQDLGEQYF. In DNA, the CDR3 is TGTGCCAGCAGACAGGATCTGGGTGAGCAGTACTTC.

V gene TRBV7-3 combines with J gene TRBJ2-7, with TRBD2 matching over 9 bases. CDR1 is SGHTA, CDR2 FQGTGA, per germline. There are 14 residues in the CDR3. V trimming: 4 bases; J trimming: 7 bases; junction bases outside the gene matches: 8. This CDR3 reads CASSSGLALMEQYF. In DNA, the CDR3 is TGTGCCAGCAGCTCGGGACTAGCCCTGATGGAGCAGTACTTC.

This clone was seen only a few times. The junction departs from the called germline gene at one end, perhaps through a read error. The chain has TRBV12-5 and TRBJ1-4; D ambiguous. Germline V lookup: CDR1 LGHNT, CDR2 FRNRAP. The CDR3 extends over 12 amino acids. The DNA of the CDR3 is TGTGCTAGTGGTTTGCCTTCCTGGACTAAGATTTTT. This gives the protein CASGLPSWTKIF.

The V and J genes are TRBV9 and TRBJ2-1, with TRBD2 matching 8 bases. The CDR3 has 14 amino acids. V lost 4 bases and J lost 7; bases outside the gene matches: 7. Germline CDR1 and CDR2: SGDLS and YYNGEE. CDR3 DNA sequence: TGTGCCAGCAGCCCGGGAGCGGGGGAGAATGAGCAGTTCTTC. Its translation: CASSPGAGENEQFF.

Only a few counts were recorded for this clone. The V call is TRBV6-4, the J call TRBJ2-2, with TRBD1 as a possible D gene (6 bases). The CDR3 is 15 amino acids. The germline CDR1 and CDR2 sequences are MRHNA and SNTAGT. Trimming left V 2 bases short and J 5 bases short, with 12 bases between. CDR3 loop: CASSDQGKETGELFF. CDR3 coding DNA: TGTGCCAGCAGTGACCAGGGGAAGGAGACCGGGGAGCTGTTTTTT.

This sequence joins TRBV4-1 and TRBJ2-2; D may be TRBD2 (5 bases). The CDR3 sequence is 13 residues long. Trimming left V 5 bases short and J 6 bases short, with 10 bases between. Germline CDR1 MGHRA, CDR2 YSYEKL. The CDR3, as DNA: TGCGCCAGCAGCTTTCCGCGGGCCGGGGAGCTGTTTTTT. Translating gives CASSFPRAGELFF.

The genes are TRBV5-4 and TRBJ2-2, with 7 bases fitting TRBD2. V shed 6 bases and J 4 bases; nucleotides not matched to a gene: 12. The germline V gene encodes CDR1 SGHNT and CDR2 YYREEE (reference sequence). There are 16 residues in the CDR3. DNA of the CDR3: TGTGCCAGCACCCCCCGGGGAGGGCCGGGCACCGGGGAGCTGTTTTTT. This gives the protein CASTPRGGPGTGELFF.

The V and J genes are TRBV6-5 and TRBJ1-3, with D tentatively TRBD1 (5 bases). Per the germline V gene, CDR1 is MNHEY and CDR2 is SVGAGI. This CDR3 region has 14 residues. Trimming shortened V by 6 bases and J by 4 bases, and 13 bases separated the two germline ends. The CDR3 DNA sequence: TGTGCCAGCAGGGCCGACAGTGACGGAAACACCATATATTTT. Amino acids: CASRADSDGNTIYF.

V gene TRBV7-2 combines with J gene TRBJ1-6, with D possibly being TRBD1 (6 bases). The CDR3 runs 15 residues. CDR1 SGHTA and CDR2 FQGNSA come from the germline V gene. The ends were cut back, 5 bases at V and 8 bases at J, with 16 bases in the middle. The CDR3 DNA is TGTGCCAGCAGCCCCTCGCAGGGGAACTATTCACCCCTCCACTTT. This gives the protein CASSPSQGNYSPLHF.